The TCR beta chain described here comes from a study of blood T cell repertoires in COVID-19 (dated by TCRdb to 2019 to 2021). For context, the study as a whole: The collaborator samples originated in the United States, Italy and Spain and spanned the acute and convalescent phases of COVID-19. The prospective study material was composed of cDNA or gDNA derived from T cells, B-cell-depleted T cells, or PBMCs. Deeply sampled blood TCRbeta repertoires from subjects exposed to, actively infected with, or recovered from COVID-19 were included in the dataset. The repertoires were released in a freely available public database meant as a resource for research on the immune response to SARS-CoV-2. The samples were drawn from two sources: the first 160 participants of the ongoing ImmuneRACE study, and 950 to 1,500 subjects contributed by 6 global collaborators. Nearly every sample came with metadata listing a de-identified subject ID, COVID-19 status, age in years and sex. Where available, HLA class I and class II types were taken from metadata supplied by the sample provider and were not determined by assay-based typing. Broader findings and caveats from the paper: The amount of clinical and demographic metadata varied by source and participant and was provided uncurated.

Comment on this clone: Which antigen it targets is not known. Per-base quality was not reported, and no clone a single base away is much larger than it.

From the germline V gene, CDR1 is KGHDR and CDR2 is SFDVKD. Including the terminal cysteine and phenylalanine, the CDR3 comprises 15 residues. The kept DNA is CDR3 alone, 45 bases in frame from the first base. For this chain, trimming is 9 bases at the V end and 2 bases at the J end, and the number of junction bases without a gene match is 10. TCRbeta CDR3 regions were amplified from genomic DNA by means of the immunoSEQ Assay, a bias-controlled multiplex PCR. As for the authors' bioinformatics: The number of nucleated cells in each sample was estimated from the amplification of reference gene primers within the assay. To quantify the absolute abundance of each unique TCRbeta CDR3 rearrangement, sequence reads were collapsed and filtered. For each sample, productive Simpson clonality was calculated as the square root of Simpson's diversity index across productive rearrangements. Drawn from immuneACCESS, this table holds only the in-frame rearrangements with V and J called that TCRdb kept. Clones are partly lost; checked studies trace under half to an unresolved V gene and leave the rest unexplained. V, J and clone size were drawn from that table, and D and trimming were deduced from the DNA. Present in this sample are about 70,000 clones, roughly 84% of which were seen just once. The ten most abundant clones make up under 13% of the sample.

Whole blood was collected in K2EDTA tubes by collaborating institutions according to the institutions' own protocols. For TCRbeta analysis, collaborators shipped samples in one of three forms: frozen whole blood, isolated PBMCs, or DNA extracted from either of those sample types. What was sequenced was peripheral blood. The chain is made from TRBV24-1 and TRBJ2-3; 7 central nucleotides agree with TRBD1. The receptor was isolated from a woman aged 18-30 years with acute or convalescent COVID-19. The CDR3 in this case is CATPTSGQDTDTQYF. The nucleotide sequence reads TGTGCCACCCCCACCTCAGGACAGGACACAGATACGCAGTATTTT.